Detailed here is one TCR beta chain. The V gene lost 3 bases and the J gene lost 0 bases, with 7 bases spanning the gap. The CDR3 has 14 residues. Germline V gives CDR1 MNHEY, CDR2 SMNVEV (reference sequence). The data were taken from a study of human T cells and chemical hapten exposure. TCRdb called the RACE reads again in MiXCR, with one record for every CDR3 protein. The sample carries about 69,000 distinct CDR3 sequences, approximately 10% recorded once. Documented time point: patch test 2, 6 weeks after DPC sensitization. Documented treatment: therapeutic diphenylcyclopropenone sensitization with weekly scalp DPC.

The V and J genes are TRBV27 and TRBJ2-3, with D tentatively TRBD1 (5 bases). The clonotype was recovered from a woman aged 45-65 years with alopecia areata. Some clones in this sample may be carry-over from other donors' samples. The material was whole blood, obtained in connection with sensitization to the hapten diphenylcyclopropenone (DPC). The DNA of the CDR3 is TGTGCCAGCAGTTTTGACAGAAGCACAGATACGCAGTATTTT. Translation gives CASSFDRSTDTQYF.